This T cell receptor beta chain was sequenced in a study of T cell responses to AZD1222 COVID-19 vaccine. Second doses at about 4 or about 12 weeks were pooled. Remarks on this clone: Its antigen is unidentified.

The CDR3 spans 19 residues. Germline CDR1 and CDR2: SGDLS and YYNGEE. The V end was cut by 4 bases, the J end by 3 bases, with 28 bases between. Study-wide results and limits: Dominant at 160-218 and 743-854, vaccine-associated CD4 TCRs also spanned spike. Just a handful of AZD1222 recipients were seropositive at baseline.

The repertoire was sequenced with immunoSEQ multiplex PCR; TCRdb's copy has only in-frame clones and lacks some. The profile covers around 83,000 clones, with around nine tenths appearing a single time and 5% to 5.5% taken by the ten largest. V is TRBV9 and J is TRBJ1-2, with TRBD1 as a possible D gene (5 bases). Sample: peripheral blood, taken 28 days after the second AZD1222 dose. The sequence was collected from an adult who received the AZD1222 COVID-19 vaccine. The CDR3 DNA sequence: TGTGCCAGCAGCCCCCTACTCCCGACGGAGGGTGGAGGGGACTATGGCTACACCTTC. Residues: CASSPLLPTEGGGDYGYTF.